This TCR beta chain was sequenced during a study of PD-L1 blockade in urothelial cancer. Study as a whole: Previous chemotherapy exposure amounted to 0 to 3 regimens for patients. Study-level points and caveats: Clonality of blood TCR below the median before treatment predicted better survival.

The data were produced by immunoSEQ multiplex PCR, yet TCRdb's version contains in-frame clones alone and is incomplete. The repertoire consists of approximately 93,000 clones, with approximately 87% occurring once and the leading ten covering approximately 8.4%. Stated time point: peripheral blood 6 weeks after treatment start. CDR3 size: 14 residues. Germline-derived CDR1 and CDR2 are GTSNPN and SVGIG (reference sequence). V was pared by 2 bases and J by 2 bases, with 1 base of the junction left unmatched. A remark on this clone: Its antigen is not known.

The receptor comes from a man in his 70s with urothelial cancer. Sequencing used PBMCs, obtained around atezolizumab (anti-PD-L1) treatment. The chain employs TRBV30 and TRBJ1-3, with TRBD1 matching 9 bases. The CDR3 DNA reads TGTGCCTGGAGTCGGACAGGGGCTGGAAACACCATATATTTT. Its translation is CAWSRTGAGNTIYF.